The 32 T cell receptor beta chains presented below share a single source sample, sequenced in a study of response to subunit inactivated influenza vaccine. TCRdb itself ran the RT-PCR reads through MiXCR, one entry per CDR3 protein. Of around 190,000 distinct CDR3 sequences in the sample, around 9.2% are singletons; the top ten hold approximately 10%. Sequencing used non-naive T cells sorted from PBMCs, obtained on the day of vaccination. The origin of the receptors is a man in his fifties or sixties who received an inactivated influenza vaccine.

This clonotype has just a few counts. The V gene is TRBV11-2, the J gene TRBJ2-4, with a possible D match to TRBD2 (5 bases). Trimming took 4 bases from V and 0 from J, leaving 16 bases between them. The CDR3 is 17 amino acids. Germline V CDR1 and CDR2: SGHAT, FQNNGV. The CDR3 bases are TGTGCCAGCAGCTCCCTGCGGAGGTCACTAGCCAAAAACATTCAGTACTTC. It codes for CASSSLRRSLAKNIQYF.

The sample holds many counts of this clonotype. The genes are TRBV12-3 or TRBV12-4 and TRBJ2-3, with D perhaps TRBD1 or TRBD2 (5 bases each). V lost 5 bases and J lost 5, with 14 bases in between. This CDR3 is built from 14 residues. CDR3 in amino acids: CASSPGPGRDTQYF. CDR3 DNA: TGTGCCAGCAGTCCCGGACCGGGGCGAGATACGCAGTATTTT.

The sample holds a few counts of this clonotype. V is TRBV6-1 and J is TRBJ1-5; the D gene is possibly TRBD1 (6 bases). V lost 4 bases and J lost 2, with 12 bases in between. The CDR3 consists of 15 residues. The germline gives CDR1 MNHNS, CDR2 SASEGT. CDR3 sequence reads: CASSGSGGGNQPQHF. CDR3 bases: TGTGCCAGCAGTGGTTCGGGGGGCGGCAATCAGCCCCAGCATTTT.

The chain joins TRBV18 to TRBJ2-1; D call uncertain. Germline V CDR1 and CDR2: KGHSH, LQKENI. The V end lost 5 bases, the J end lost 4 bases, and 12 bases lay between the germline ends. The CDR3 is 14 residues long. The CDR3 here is CASSGSQLYNEQFF. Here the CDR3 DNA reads TGTGCCAGCTCAGGATCCCAACTATACAATGAGCAGTTCTTC.

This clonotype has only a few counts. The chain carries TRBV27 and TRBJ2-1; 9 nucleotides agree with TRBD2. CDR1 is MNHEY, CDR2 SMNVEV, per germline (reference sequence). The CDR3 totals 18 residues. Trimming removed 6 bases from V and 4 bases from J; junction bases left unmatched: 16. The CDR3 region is CASSPDAPGTSPYNEQFF. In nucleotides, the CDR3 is TGTGCCAGCAGCCCAGACGCGCCCGGGACTAGCCCGTACAATGAGCAGTTCTTC.

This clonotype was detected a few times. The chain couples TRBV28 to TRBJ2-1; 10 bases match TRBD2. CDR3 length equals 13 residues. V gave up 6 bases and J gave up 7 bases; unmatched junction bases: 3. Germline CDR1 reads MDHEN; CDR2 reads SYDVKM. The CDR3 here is CASRLAGANEQFF. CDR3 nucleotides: TGTGCCAGCAGGCTAGCGGGAGCAAATGAGCAGTTCTTC.

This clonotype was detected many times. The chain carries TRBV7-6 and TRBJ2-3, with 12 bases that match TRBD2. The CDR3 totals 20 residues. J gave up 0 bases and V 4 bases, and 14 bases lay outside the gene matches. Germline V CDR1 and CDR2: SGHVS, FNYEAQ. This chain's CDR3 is CASSSLRTSGRSTSTDTQYF. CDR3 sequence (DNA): TGTGCCAGCAGCTCACTTCGCACTAGCGGGAGGAGTACTAGCACAGATACGCAGTATTTT.

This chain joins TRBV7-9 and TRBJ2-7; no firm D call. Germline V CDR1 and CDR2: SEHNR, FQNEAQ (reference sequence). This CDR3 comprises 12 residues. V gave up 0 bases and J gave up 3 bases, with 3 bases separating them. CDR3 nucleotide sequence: TGTGCCAGCAGCTTAGCTTACTACGAGCAGTACTTC. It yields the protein CASSLAYYEQYF.

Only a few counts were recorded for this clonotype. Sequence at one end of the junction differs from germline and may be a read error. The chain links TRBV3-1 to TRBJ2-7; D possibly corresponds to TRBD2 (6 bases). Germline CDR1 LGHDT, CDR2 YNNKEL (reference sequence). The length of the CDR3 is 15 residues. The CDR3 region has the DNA TGTGCCAGCAGCCCCAGAGTAGGACTACTGACTATGGAGGACTTC. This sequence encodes CASSPRVGLLTMEDF.

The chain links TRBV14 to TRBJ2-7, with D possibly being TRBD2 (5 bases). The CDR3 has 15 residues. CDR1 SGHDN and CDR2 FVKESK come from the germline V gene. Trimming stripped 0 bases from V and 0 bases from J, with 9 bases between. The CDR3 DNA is TGTGCCAGCAGCCAAGATATCGGGGACTCCTACGAGCAGTACTTC. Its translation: CASSQDIGDSYEQYF.

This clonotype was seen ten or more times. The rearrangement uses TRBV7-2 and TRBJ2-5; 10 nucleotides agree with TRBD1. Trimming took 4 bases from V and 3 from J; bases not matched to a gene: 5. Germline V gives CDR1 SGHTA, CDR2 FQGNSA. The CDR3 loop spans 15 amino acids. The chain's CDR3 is CASSSRQGAKETQYF. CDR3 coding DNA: TGTGCCAGCAGCTCAAGACAGGGGGCTAAAGAGACCCAGTACTTC.

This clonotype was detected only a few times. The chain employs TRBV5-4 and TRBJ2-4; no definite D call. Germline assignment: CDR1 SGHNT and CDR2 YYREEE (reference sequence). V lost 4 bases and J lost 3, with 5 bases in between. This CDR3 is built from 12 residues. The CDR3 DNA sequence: TGTGCCAGCAGCATAGACAAAAACATTCAGTACTTC. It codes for CASSIDKNIQYF.

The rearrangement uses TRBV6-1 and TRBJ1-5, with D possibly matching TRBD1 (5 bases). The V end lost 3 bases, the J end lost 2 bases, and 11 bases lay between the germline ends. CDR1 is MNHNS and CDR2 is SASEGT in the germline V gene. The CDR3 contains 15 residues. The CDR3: CASSDNPGGNQPQHF. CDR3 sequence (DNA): TGTGCCAGCAGTGATAATCCGGGGGGCAATCAGCCCCAGCATTTT.

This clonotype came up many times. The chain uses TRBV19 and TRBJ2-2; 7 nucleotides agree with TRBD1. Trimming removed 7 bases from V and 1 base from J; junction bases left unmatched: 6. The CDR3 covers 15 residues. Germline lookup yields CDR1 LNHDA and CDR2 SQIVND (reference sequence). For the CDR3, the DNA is TGTGCCAGTAAGCCGGGACAGAAGAACACCGGGGAGCTGTTTTTT. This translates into CASKPGQKNTGELFF.

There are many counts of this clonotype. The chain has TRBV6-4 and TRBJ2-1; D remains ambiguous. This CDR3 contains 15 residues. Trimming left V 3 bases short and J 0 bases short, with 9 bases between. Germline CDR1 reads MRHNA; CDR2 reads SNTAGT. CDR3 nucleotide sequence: TGTGCCAGCAGTGAGGGCGGTAGCTCCTACAATGAGCAGTTCTTC. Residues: CASSEGGSSYNEQFF.

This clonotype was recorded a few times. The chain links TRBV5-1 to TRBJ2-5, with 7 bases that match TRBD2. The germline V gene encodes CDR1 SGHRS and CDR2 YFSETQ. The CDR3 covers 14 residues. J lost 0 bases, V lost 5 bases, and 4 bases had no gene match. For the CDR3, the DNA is TGCGCCAGCAGGATGGGAGGGAACCAAGAGACCCAGTACTTC. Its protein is CASRMGGNQETQYF.

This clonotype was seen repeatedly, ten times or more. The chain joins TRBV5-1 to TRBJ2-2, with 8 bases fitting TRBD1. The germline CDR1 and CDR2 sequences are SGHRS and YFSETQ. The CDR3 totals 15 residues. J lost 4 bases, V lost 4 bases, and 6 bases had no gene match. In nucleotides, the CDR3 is TGCGCCAGCAGCCCTTTGGACAGGGCCACCGGGGAGCTGTTTTTT. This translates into CASSPLDRATGELFF.

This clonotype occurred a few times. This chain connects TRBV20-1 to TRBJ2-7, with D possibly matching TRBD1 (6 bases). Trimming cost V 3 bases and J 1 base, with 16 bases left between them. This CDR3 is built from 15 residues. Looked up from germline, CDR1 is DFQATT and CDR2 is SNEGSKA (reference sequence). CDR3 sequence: CSASLLGHLSYEQYF. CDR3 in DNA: TGCAGTGCTAGCCTTTTGGGACACCTGTCCTACGAGCAGTACTTC.

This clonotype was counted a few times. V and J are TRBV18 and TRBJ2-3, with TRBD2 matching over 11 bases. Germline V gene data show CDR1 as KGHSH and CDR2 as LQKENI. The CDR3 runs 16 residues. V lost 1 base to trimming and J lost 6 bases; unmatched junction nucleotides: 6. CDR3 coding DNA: TGTGCCAGCTCACCACAGCTAGCGGGAGGTCGTGATACGCAGTATTTT. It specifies CASSPQLAGGRDTQYF.

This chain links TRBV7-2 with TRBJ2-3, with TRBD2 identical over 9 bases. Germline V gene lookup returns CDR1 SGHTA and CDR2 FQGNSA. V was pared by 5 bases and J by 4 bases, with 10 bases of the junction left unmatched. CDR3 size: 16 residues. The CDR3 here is CASSQVGGGAPDTQYF. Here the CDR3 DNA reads TGTGCCAGCAGCCAGGTTGGCGGGGGGGCCCCAGATACGCAGTATTTT. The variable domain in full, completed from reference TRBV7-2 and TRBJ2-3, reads GAGVSQSPSNKVTEKGKDVELRCDPISGHTALYWYRQSLGQGLEFLIYFQGNSAPDKSGLPSDRFSAERTGGSVSTLTIQRTQQEDSAVYLCASSQVGGGAPDTQYFGPGTRLTVL.

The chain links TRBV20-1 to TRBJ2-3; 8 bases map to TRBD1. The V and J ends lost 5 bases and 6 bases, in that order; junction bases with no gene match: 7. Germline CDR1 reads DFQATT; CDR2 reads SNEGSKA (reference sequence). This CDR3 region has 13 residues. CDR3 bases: TGCAGTGCTCCCCGGGACAGGAGGGATACGCAGTATTTT. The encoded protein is CSAPRDRRDTQYF.

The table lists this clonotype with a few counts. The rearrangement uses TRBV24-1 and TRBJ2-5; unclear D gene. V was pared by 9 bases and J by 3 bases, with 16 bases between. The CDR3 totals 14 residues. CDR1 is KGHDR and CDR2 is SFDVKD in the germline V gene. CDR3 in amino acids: CATARRPAEETQYF. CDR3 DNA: TGTGCCACCGCCCGGCGGCCGGCGGAAGAGACCCAGTACTTC.

CDR3 coding DNA: TGTGCCAGCAGCCAAGGATTCCTAGCGGGATCGGGAAGGTACAATGAGCAGTTCTTC. Its translation is CASSQGFLAGSGRYNEQFF. The rearrangement links TRBV4-2 to TRBJ2-1, with 9 bases fitting TRBD2. Trimming took 1 base from V and 4 from J; bases not matched to a gene: 14. The germline V gene encodes CDR1 LGHNA and CDR2 YNFKEQ. CDR3 size: 19 residues.

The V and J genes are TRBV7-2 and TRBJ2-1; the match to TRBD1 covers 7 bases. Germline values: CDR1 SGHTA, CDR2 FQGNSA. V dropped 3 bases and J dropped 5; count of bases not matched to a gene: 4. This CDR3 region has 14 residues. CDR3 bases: TGTGCCAGCAGCTTTGGACAGGCAAACAATGAGCAGTTCTTC. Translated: CASSFGQANNEQFF.

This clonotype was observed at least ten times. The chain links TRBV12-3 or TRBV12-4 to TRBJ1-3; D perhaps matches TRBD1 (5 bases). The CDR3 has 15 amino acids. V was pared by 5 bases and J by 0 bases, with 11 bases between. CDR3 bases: TGTGCCAGCAGTCCGGGACCTATCTCTGGAAACACCATATATTTT. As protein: CASSPGPISGNTIYF.

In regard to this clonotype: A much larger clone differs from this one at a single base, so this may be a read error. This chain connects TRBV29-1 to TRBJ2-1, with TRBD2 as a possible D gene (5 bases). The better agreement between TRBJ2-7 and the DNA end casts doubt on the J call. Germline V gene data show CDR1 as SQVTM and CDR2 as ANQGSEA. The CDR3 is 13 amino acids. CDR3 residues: CSVSGSSYNEQYF. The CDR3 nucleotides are TGCAGCGTTTCGGGGAGCTCCTACAATGAGCAGTACTTC.

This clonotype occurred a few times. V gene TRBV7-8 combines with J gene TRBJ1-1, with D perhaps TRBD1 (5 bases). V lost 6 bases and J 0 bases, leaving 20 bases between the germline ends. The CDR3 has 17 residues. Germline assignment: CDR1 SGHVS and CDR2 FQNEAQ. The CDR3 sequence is CASRAPGMGDMNTEAFF. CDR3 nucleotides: TGTGCCAGCAGGGCACCTGGAATGGGGGATATGAACACTGAAGCTTTCTTT.

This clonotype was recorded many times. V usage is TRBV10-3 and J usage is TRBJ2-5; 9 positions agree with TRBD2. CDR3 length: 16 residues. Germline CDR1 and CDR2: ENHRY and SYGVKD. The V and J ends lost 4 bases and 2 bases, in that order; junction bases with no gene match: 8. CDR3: CAISARLAGKQETQYF. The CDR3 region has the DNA TGTGCCATCAGTGCTCGGCTAGCGGGAAAACAAGAGACCCAGTACTTC.

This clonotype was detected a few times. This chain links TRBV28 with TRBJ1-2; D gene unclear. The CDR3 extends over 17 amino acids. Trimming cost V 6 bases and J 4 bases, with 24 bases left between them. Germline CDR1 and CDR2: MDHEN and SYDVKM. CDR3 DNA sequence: TGTGCCAGCAGGGGAGAGTTGGGTCAGCGATGGGGCTATGGCTACACCTTC. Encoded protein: CASRGELGQRWGYGYTF.

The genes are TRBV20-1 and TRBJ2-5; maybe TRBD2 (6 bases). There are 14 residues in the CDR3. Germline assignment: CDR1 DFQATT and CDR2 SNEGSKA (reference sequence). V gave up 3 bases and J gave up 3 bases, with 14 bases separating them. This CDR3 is CSASGAGLKETQYF. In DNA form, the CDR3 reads TGCAGTGCTAGTGGCGCGGGGCTAAAAGAGACCCAGTACTTC.

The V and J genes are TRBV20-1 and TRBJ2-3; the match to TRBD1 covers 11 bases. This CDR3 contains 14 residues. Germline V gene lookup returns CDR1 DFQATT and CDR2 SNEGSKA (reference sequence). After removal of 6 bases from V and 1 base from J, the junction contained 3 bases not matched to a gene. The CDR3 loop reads CSAGTGGRTDTQYF. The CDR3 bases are TGCAGTGCGGGGACAGGGGGTCGCACAGATACGCAGTATTTT.

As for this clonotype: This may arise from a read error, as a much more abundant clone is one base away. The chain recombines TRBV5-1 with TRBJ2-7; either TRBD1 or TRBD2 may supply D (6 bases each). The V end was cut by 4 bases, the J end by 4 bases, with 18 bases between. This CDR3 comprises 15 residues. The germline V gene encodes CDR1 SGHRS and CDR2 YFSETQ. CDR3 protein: CASSETTGRGYEQYF. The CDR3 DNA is TGCGCCAGCAGCGAAACGACAGGCCGGGGGTACGAGCAGTACTTC.